The clone carrying this TCR beta chain turned up a few times. The source of the sample is a study of blood T cell repertoires in COVID-19. About the study: Samples came from the United States, Italy and Spain, spanning acute and convalescent COVID-19.

V was clipped by 7 bases and J by 6 bases; unmatched bases: 20. The CDR3 totals 18 residues. CDR1 KGHDR and CDR2 SFDVKD come from the germline V gene. Data came from immunoSEQ multiplex PCR; TCRdb stores just in-frame clones and leaves some out. This table holds around 120,000 clones, 60% to 85% found once. The TCR comes from a human donor with acute or convalescent COVID-19. The donor label of this sample is uncertain. Source material: peripheral blood. The chain uses TRBV24-1 and TRBJ2-3, with TRBD2 identical over 8 bases. The CDR3 loop is CATSPGLTSGGTRDTQYF. The CDR3 nucleotides are TGTGCCACCAGCCCGGGGCTTACTAGCGGAGGGACGCGGGATACGCAGTATTTT.